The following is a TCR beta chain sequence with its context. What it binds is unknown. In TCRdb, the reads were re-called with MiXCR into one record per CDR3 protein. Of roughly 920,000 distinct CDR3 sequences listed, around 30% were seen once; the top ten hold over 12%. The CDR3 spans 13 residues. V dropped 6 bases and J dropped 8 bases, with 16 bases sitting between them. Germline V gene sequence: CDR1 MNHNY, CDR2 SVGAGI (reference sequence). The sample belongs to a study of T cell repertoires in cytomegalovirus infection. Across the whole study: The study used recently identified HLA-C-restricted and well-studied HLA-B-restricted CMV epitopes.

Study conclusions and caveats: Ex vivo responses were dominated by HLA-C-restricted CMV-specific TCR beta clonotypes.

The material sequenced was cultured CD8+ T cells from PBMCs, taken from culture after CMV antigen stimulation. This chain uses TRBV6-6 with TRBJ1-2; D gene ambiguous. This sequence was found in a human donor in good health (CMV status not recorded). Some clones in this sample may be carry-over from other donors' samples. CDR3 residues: CASRQGLVGGYTF. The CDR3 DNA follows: TGTGCCAGCAGACAAGGACTGGTTGGGGGCTACACCTTC.